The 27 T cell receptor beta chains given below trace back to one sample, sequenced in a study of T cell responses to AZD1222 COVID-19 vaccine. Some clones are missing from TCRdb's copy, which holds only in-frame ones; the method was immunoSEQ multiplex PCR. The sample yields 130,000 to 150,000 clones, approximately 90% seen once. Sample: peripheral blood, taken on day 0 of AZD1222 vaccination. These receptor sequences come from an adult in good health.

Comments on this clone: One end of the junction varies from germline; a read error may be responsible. CDR3 amino acids: CANSFLPPPYF. CDR3 sequence (DNA): TGTGCCAACAGCTTTCTCCCCCCCCCGTATTTT. This sequence joins TRBV11-2 and TRBJ2-3; D remains unclear. The germline CDR1 and CDR2 sequences are SGHAT and FQNNGV. The CDR3 extends over 11 amino acids. Complete variable domain (other parts from reference TRBV11-2 and TRBJ2-3): EAGVAQSPRYKIIEKRQSVAFWCNPISGHATLYWYQQILGQGPKLLIQFQNNGVVDDSQLPKDRFSAERLKGVDSTLKIQPAKLEDSAVYLCANSFLPPPYFGPGTRLTVL.

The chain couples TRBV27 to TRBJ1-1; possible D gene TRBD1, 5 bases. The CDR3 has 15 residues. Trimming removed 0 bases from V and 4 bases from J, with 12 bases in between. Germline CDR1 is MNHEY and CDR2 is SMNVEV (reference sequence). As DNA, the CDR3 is TGTGCCAGCAGTTTATCGATTCTGGGGACCACTGAAGCTTTCTTT. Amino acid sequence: CASSLSILGTTEAFF.

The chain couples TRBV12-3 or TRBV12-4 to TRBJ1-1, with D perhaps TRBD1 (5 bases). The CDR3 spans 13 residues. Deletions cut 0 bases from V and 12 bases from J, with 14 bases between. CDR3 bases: TGTGCCAGCAGTTTAGCGGGGACTGGCAAAACTTTCTTT. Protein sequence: CASSLAGTGKTFF.

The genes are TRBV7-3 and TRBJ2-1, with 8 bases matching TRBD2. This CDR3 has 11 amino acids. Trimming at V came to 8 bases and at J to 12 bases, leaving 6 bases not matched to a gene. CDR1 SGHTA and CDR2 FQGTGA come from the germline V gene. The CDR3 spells CASGEREWQFF. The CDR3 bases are TGTGCCAGCGGCGAGCGGGAGTGGCAGTTCTTC.

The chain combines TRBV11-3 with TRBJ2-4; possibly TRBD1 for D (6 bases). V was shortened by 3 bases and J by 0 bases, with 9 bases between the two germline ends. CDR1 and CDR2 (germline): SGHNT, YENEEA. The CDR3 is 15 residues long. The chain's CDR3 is CASSLTGIAKNIQYF. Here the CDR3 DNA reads TGTGCCAGCAGCTTGACAGGTATAGCCAAAAACATTCAGTACTTC.

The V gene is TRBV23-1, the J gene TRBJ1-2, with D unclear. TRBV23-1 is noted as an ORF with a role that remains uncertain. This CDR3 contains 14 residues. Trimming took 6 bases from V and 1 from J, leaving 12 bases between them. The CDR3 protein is CASSQGYLNYGYTF. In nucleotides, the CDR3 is TGCGCCAGCAGCCAAGGATACCTTAACTATGGCTACACCTTC.

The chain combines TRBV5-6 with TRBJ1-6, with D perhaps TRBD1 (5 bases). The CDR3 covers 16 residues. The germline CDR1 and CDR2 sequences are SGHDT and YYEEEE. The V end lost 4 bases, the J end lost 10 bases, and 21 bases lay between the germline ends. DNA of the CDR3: TGTGCCAGCAGCCCAACCGACAGCTCCCAGTGGTCACCCCTCCACTTT. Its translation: CASSPTDSSQWSPLHF.

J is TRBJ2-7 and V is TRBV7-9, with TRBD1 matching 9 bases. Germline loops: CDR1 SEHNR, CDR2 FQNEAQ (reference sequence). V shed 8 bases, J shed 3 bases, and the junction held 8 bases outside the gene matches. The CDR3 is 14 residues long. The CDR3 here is CASAGTGSRYEQYF. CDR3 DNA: TGTGCCAGCGCCGGGACAGGGTCACGCTACGAGCAGTACTTC.

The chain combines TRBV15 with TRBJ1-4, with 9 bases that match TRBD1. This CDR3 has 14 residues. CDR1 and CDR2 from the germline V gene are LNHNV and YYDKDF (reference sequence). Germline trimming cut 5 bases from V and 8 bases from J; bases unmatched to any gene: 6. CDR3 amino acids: CATSRDRADEKLFF. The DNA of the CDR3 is TGTGCCACCAGCCGGGACAGGGCCGACGAAAAACTGTTTTTT.

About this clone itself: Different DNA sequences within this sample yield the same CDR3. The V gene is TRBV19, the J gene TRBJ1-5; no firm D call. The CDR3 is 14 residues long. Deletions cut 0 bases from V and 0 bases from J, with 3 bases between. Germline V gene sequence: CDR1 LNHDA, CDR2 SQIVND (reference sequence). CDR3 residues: CASSIEYSNQPQHF. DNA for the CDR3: TGTGCCAGTAGTATAGAATATAGCAATCAGCCCCAGCATTTT. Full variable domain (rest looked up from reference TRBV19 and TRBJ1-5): DGGITQSPKYLFRKEGQNVTLSCEQNLNHDAMYWYRQDPGQGLRLIYYSQIVNDFQKGDIAEGYSVSREKKESFPLTVTSAQKNPTAFYLCASSIEYSNQPQHFGDGTRLSIL.

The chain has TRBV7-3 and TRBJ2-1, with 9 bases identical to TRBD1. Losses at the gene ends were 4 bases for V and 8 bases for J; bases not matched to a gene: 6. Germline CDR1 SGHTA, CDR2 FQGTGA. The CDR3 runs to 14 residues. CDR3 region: CASSSVDRGHEQFF. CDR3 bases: TGTGCCAGCAGCTCAGTGGACAGGGGACATGAGCAGTTCTTC. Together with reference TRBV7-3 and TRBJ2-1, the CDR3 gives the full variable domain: GAGVSQTPSNKVTEKGKYVELRCDPISGHTALYWYRQSLGQGPEFLIYFQGTGAADDSGLPNDRFFAVRPEGSVSTLKIQRTERGDSAVYLCASSSVDRGHEQFFGPGTRLTVL.

The chain's CDR3 is CASSLGAEGSYEQYF. For the CDR3, the DNA is TGTGCCAGCAGCTTAGGGGCAGAAGGCTCCTACGAGCAGTACTTC. The chain links TRBV7-2 to TRBJ2-7; no clear D. The CDR3 is 15 amino acids. Germline CDR1 is SGHTA and CDR2 is FQGNSA. Trimming took 1 base from V and 0 from J, leaving 10 bases between them.

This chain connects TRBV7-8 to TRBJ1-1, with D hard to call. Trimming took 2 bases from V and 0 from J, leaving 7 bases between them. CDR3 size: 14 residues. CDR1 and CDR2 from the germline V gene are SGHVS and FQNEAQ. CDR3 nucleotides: TGTGCCAGCAGCTTACAGGCCTTGAACACTGAAGCTTTCTTT. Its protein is CASSLQALNTEAFF.

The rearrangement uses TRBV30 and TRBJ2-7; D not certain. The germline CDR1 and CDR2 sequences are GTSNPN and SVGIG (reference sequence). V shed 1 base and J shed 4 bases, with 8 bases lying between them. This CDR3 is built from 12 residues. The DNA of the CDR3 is TGTGCCTGGAGTGCCTACAAGTACGAGCAGTACTTC. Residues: CAWSAYKYEQYF. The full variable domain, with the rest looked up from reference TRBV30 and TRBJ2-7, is SQTIHQWPATLVQPVGSPLSLECTVEGTSNPNLYWYRQAAGRGLQLLFYSVGIGQISSEVPQNLSASRPQDRQFILSSKKLLLSDSGFYLCAWSAYKYEQYFGPGTRLTVT.

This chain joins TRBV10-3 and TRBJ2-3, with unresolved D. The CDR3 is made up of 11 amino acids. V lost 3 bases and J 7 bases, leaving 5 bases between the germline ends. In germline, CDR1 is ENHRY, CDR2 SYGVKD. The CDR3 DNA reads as TGTGCCATCAGTGACTTGAATACGCAGTATTTT. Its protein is CAISDLNTQYF.

CDR3 region: CASTPSPSAVNQPQHF. CDR3 DNA sequence: TGTGCCAGCACCCCCAGCCCGTCAGCCGTCAATCAGCCCCAGCATTTT. V usage is TRBV6-6 and J usage is TRBJ1-5; D is ambiguous. Between the trimmed V and J ends, which lost 7 bases and 3 bases, there was a span of 19 bases. The CDR3 consists of 16 residues. Germline V gene lookup returns CDR1 MNHNY and CDR2 SVGAGI (reference sequence).

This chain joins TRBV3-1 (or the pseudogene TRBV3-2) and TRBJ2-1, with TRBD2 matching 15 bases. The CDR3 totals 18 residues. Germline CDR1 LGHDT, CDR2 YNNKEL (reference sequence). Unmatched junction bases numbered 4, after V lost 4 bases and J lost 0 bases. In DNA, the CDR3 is TGTGCCAGCAGCCGGACTAGCGGGGGGGAAATCTCCTACAATGAGCAGTTCTTC. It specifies CASSRTSGGEISYNEQFF.

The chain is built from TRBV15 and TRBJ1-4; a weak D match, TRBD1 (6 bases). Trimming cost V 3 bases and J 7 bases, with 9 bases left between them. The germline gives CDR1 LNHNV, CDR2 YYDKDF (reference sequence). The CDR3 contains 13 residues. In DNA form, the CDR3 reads TGTGCCACCAGCAGGGGGGGCGCTGAAAAACTGTTTTTT. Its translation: CATSRGGAEKLFF.

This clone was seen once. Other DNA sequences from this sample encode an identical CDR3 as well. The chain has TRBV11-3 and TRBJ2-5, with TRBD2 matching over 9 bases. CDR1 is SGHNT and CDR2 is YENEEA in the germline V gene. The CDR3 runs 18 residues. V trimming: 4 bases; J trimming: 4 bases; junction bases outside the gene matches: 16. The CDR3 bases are TGTGCCAGCAGCTCGGCCGGGGGGGGCCGCGGGAGGGGAGAGACCCAGTACTTC. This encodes CASSSAGGGRGRGETQYF. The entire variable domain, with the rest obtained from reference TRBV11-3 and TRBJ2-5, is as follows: EAGVVQSPRYKIIEKKQPVAFWCNPISGHNTLYWYLQNLGQGPELLIRYENEEAVDDSQLPKDRFSAERLKGVDSTLKIQPAELGDSAVYLCASSSAGGGRGRGETQYFGPGTRLLVL.

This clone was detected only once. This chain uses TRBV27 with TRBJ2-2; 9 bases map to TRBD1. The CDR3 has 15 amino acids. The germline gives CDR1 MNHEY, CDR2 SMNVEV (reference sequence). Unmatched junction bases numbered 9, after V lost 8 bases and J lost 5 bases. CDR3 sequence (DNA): TGTGCCAGCCGACCAGGGACAGGGTCGACCGGGGAGCTGTTTTTT. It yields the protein CASRPGTGSTGELFF.

This CDR3 is CASSQHYEQYF. DNA of the CDR3: TGTGCCAGCAGCCAACACTACGAGCAGTACTTC. The chain employs TRBV14 and TRBJ2-7; D call uncertain. V shed 2 bases and J shed 3 bases, with 2 bases lying between them. Germline-derived CDR1 and CDR2 are SGHDN and FVKESK. The CDR3 has 11 residues. The complete variable domain, with remaining parts taken from reference TRBV14 and TRBJ2-7, reads EAGVTQFPSHSVIEKGQTVTLRCDPISGHDNLYWYRRVMGKEIKFLLHFVKESKQDESGMPNNRFLAERTGGTYSTLKVQPAELEDSGVYFCASSQHYEQYFGPGTRLTVT.

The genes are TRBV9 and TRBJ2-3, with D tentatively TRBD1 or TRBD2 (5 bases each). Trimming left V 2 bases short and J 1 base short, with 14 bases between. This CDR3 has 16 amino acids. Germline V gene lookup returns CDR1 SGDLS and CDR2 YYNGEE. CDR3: CASSVGAGGGTDTQYF. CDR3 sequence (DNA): TGTGCCAGCAGCGTCGGGGCGGGTGGTGGCACAGATACGCAGTATTTT. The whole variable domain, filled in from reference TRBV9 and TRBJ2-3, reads DSGVTQTPKHLITATGQRVTLRCSPRSGDLSVYWYQQSLDQGLQFLIQYYNGEERAKGNILERFSAQQFPDLHSELNLSSLELGDSALYFCASSVGAGGGTDTQYFGPGTRLTVL.

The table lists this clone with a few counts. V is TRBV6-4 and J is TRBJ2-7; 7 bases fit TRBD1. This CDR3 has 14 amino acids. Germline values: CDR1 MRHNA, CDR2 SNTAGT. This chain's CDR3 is CAIPSDRETYEQYF. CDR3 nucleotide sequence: TGTGCTATCCCCTCAGACAGGGAGACCTACGAGCAGTACTTC.

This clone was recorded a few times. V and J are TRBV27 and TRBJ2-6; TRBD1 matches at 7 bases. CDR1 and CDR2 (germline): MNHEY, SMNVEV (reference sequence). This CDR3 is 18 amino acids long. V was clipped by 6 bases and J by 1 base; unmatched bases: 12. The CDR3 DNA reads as TGTGCCAGCAGCACAGTCGGGACAGTGACTTCTGGGGCCAACGTCCTGACTTTC. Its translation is CASSTVGTVTSGANVLTF.

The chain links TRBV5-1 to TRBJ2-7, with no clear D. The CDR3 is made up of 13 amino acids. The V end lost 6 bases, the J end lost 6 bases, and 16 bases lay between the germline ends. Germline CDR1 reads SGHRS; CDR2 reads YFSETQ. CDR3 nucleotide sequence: TGCGCCAGCACCGAAGACGCCTTGGGCGAGCAGTACTTC. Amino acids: CASTEDALGEQYF.

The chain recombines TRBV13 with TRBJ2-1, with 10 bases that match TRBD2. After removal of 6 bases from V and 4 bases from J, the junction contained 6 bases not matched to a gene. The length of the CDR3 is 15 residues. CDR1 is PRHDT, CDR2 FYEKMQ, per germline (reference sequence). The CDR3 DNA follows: TGTGCCAGCAGGGATGGGACTAGCGCTTACAATGAGCAGTTCTTC. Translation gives CASRDGTSAYNEQFF.

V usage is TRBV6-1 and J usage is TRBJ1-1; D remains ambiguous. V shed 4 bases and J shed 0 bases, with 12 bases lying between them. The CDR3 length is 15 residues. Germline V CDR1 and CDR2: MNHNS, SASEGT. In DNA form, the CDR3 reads TGTGCCAGCAGTGCCGTCCCTGGGATGAACACTGAAGCTTTCTTT. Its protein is CASSAVPGMNTEAFF.